This T cell receptor (beta chain) was sequenced for a study of shared clonotypes between healthy human individuals. Across the study: Ranging from 18 to 49 in age, donors were a couple of women and a few men. Broader study findings: In this cohort, only blood was sampled, and tissue repertoires likely differ.

With regard to this clone: Its cognate antigen is unknown.

Per germline, CDR1 LNHDA and CDR2 SQIVND (reference sequence). V trimming: 7 bases; J trimming: 5 bases; junction bases outside the gene matches: 1. The CDR3 length is 14 residues. Across several immunoSEQ plates, the genomic DNA of each subset was split evenly. Only in-frame clones appear in the TCRdb table, and some are missing; sequencing was by immunoSEQ multiplex PCR. Among 520,000 or so clones listed, 60% to 85% were seen once. Without sorting, samples used some 84 million PBMCs for genomic DNA. This receptor was identified in a woman in her 40s in good health. Some clones in this sample may be carry-over from other donors' samples. Source material: PBMCs. The chain carries TRBV19 and TRBJ2-2; the match to TRBD2 covers 13 bases. The CDR3 loop reads CASKTSGRTGELFF. CDR3 nucleotides: TGTGCCAGTAAGACTAGCGGGAGGACCGGGGAGCTGTTTTTT.